The 16 T cell receptor beta chains presented below share a single source sample, sequenced in a study of brain T cells in children with intractable seizures. The time point is: blood from clinic visit 5 months post-surgery; TSC patient then seizure free. Data came from immunoSEQ multiplex PCR; TCRdb stores just in-frame clones and leaves some out. The sample lists 300,000 to 400,000 clones, nearly 95% occurring once. The starting material was peripheral blood, obtained 5 to 6 months after surgery. These receptors all come from a boy in the first two years of life with tuberous sclerosis and intractable seizures.

The V call is TRBV30, the J call TRBJ2-7; D gene uncertain. Looked up from germline, CDR1 is GTSNPN and CDR2 is SVGIG (reference sequence). The CDR3 sequence is 13 residues long. Trimming cost V 0 bases and J 6 bases, with 12 bases left between them. CDR3 protein: CAWSVRRRVEQYF. The CDR3 bases are TGTGCCTGGAGTGTACGACGACGTGTCGAGCAGTACTTC.

The chain recombines TRBV19 with TRBJ1-1; D call uncertain. The germline gives CDR1 LNHDA, CDR2 SQIVND (reference sequence). V was cut by 3 bases and J by 11 bases, with 13 bases left in between. CDR3 length equals 12 residues. The DNA of the CDR3 is TGTGCCAGTAGTATGAAGGGCGGAGGGGCTTTCTTT. It is translated as CASSMKGGGAFF.

This chain connects TRBV3-1 (or the pseudogene TRBV3-2) to TRBJ2-5; no clear D. Deletions cut 4 bases from V and 2 bases from J, with 8 bases between. The CDR3 spans 13 residues. Germline CDR1 reads LGHDT; CDR2 reads YNNKEL (reference sequence). As DNA, the CDR3 is TGTGCCAGCAGCCCGGTGATTCAAGAGACCCAGTACTTC. It codes for CASSPVIQETQYF.

The chain links TRBV2 to TRBJ2-5; TRBD2 might be the D (7 bases). Trimming cost V 11 bases and J 5 bases, with 18 bases left between them. This CDR3 contains 13 residues. The germline CDR1 and CDR2 sequences are SNHLY and FYNNEI. CDR3: CAGRGLGRETQYF. CDR3 coding DNA: TGTGCCGGGAGGGGGTTGGGCAGGGAGACCCAGTACTTC.

The chain couples TRBV2 to TRBJ2-2; 9 bases map to TRBD1. V dropped 8 bases and J dropped 3; count of bases not matched to a gene: 4. There are 14 residues in the CDR3. The germline gives CDR1 SNHLY, CDR2 FYNNEI. For the CDR3, the DNA is TGTGCCAGCGGGGGACAGGGTGACACCGGGGAGCTGTTTTTT. Encoded protein: CASGGQGDTGELFF. The full variable domain, in which reference TRBV2 and TRBJ2-2 provide the parts outside the CDR3, is EPEVTQTPSHQVTQMGQEVILRCVPISNHLYFYWYRQILGQKVEFLVSFYNNEISEKSEIFDDQFSVERPDGSNFTLKIRSTKLEDSAMYFCASGGQGDTGELFFGEGSRLTVL.

The chain recombines TRBV19 with TRBJ1-4; 11 nucleotides agree with TRBD1. The V gene end was trimmed by 1 base and the J gene end by 6 bases; junction bases not matched to a gene: 1. Germline CDR1 and CDR2: LNHDA and SQIVND (reference sequence). The CDR3 runs 15 residues. The CDR3 DNA is TGTGCCAGTAGTATAGGGACAGGGGGCTATGAAAAACTGTTTTTT. As protein: CASSIGTGGYEKLFF.

CDR3 coding DNA: TGTGCCAGCAGTAATAATCAGCCCCAGCATTTT. Its protein product is CASSNNQPQHF. J is TRBJ1-5 and V is TRBV2, with no clear D. This CDR3 region has 11 residues. The V end lost 5 bases, the J end lost 4 bases, and 3 bases lay between the germline ends. CDR1 and CDR2 (germline): SNHLY, FYNNEI. The entire variable domain, with the rest obtained from reference TRBV2 and TRBJ1-5, is as follows: EPEVTQTPSHQVTQMGQEVILRCVPISNHLYFYWYRQILGQKVEFLVSFYNNEISEKSEIFDDQFSVERPDGSNFTLKIRSTKLEDSAMYFCASSNNQPQHFGDGTRLSIL.

The V gene is TRBV2, the J gene TRBJ1-1; no reliable D call. Trimming left V 7 bases short and J 1 base short, with 10 bases between. CDR1 and CDR2 from the germline V gene are SNHLY and FYNNEI. The CDR3 totals 13 residues. CDR3 DNA sequence: TGTGCCAGCAATGGACGGTCGAACACTGAAGCTTTCTTT. Protein product: CASNGRSNTEAFF.

This chain uses TRBV28 with TRBJ1-1; D is ambiguous. Deletions cut 3 bases from V and 7 bases from J, with 9 bases between. CDR1 is MDHEN and CDR2 is SYDVKM in the germline V gene. The CDR3 spans 12 residues. The CDR3 region has the DNA TGTGCCAGCAGTTTGCCCGGGATTGAAGCTTTCTTT. It specifies CASSLPGIEAFF.

The chain couples TRBV6-1 to TRBJ2-1, with unresolved D. V lost 3 bases and J 3 bases, leaving 9 bases between the germline ends. The CDR3 runs 14 residues. The germline V gene has CDR1 MNHNS and CDR2 SASEGT. The chain's CDR3 is CASSESPDYNEQFF. The CDR3 DNA sequence: TGTGCCAGCAGTGAGAGTCCCGACTACAATGAGCAGTTCTTC.

This chain connects TRBV19 to TRBJ2-2; 7 positions agree with TRBD2. V trimming: 4 bases; J trimming: 0 bases; junction bases outside the gene matches: 5. CDR3 length: 16 amino acids. Germline V gene sequence: CDR1 LNHDA, CDR2 SQIVND (reference sequence). The CDR3 DNA is TGTGCCAGTAGTAATCCGGGGGGAACGAACACCGGGGAGCTGTTTTTT. This encodes CASSNPGGTNTGELFF. Complete variable domain (other parts from reference TRBV19 and TRBJ2-2): DGGITQSPKYLFRKEGQNVTLSCEQNLNHDAMYWYRQDPGQGLRLIYYSQIVNDFQKGDIAEGYSVSREKKESFPLTVTSAQKNPTAFYLCASSNPGGTNTGELFFGEGSRLTVL.

CDR3 residues: CASRTDRWDYEQYF. CDR3 sequence (DNA): TGTGCCAGCCGGACAGACCGTTGGGACTACGAGCAGTACTTC. The V and J genes are TRBV2 and TRBJ2-7; possibly TRBD1 for D (6 bases). Germline V gene sequence: CDR1 SNHLY, CDR2 FYNNEI. The CDR3 totals 14 residues. V lost 8 bases and J lost 3, with 17 bases in between.

The rearrangement uses TRBV6-5 and TRBJ1-1, with D unresolved. The CDR3 runs 15 residues. Germline V gives CDR1 MNHEY, CDR2 SVGAGI. V was trimmed by 0 bases and J by 8 bases, leaving 16 bases between them. CDR3 nucleotides: TGTGCCAGCAGTTACTCGTCGTCGACTGCACTGGAAGCTTTCTTT. It translates to CASSYSSSTALEAFF.

The rearrangement uses TRBV5-5 and TRBJ2-7; D perhaps matches TRBD1 (5 bases). V lost 0 bases, J lost 3 bases, and 16 bases lay in between. This CDR3 is 16 amino acids long. CDR1 is SGHKS and CDR2 is YYEKEE in the germline V gene (reference sequence). CDR3 nucleotide sequence: TGTGCCAGCAGCTTGGTTCAGGGTCTGGGGAACTACGAGCAGTACTTC. This encodes CASSLVQGLGNYEQYF.

The chain carries TRBV28 and TRBJ2-7; the match to TRBD1 covers 9 bases. The CDR3 is made up of 15 amino acids. The germline V gene has CDR1 MDHEN and CDR2 SYDVKM. Trimming cost V 5 bases and J 2 bases; bases outside gene matches: 7. Here the CDR3 DNA reads TGTGCCAGCAGTGACCGGGACAGGGTTCCCTACGAGCAGTACTTC. It codes for CASSDRDRVPYEQYF.

For this clone: The germline gene is not matched at one end of the junction; a read error may be the cause. This chain uses TRBV5-6 with TRBJ1-1; the D is unclear. In germline, CDR1 is SGHDT, CDR2 YYEEEE. The CDR3 consists of 15 residues. This CDR3 reads CASTLVRHANTEAFF. The CDR3 DNA follows: TGTGCCAGCACCTTGGTGCGACACGCGAACACTGAAGCTTTCTTT.